Following are 31 T cell receptor beta chains from one sample sequenced in a study of cytomegalovirus exposure and HLA in healthy donors. The PCR employed 60 Vbeta primers together with 13 Jbeta primers. Assay: immunoSEQ multiplex PCR; the TCRdb copy retains only in-frame clones and omits some. Of roughly 200,000 clones in the sample, 77% were seen once. The sample taken for sequencing was PBMCs. Receptor source: a woman in her fifties or sixties in good health and CMV-seropositive.

The chain carries TRBV19 and TRBJ1-2; no definite D call. Germline CDR1 and CDR2: LNHDA and SQIVND (reference sequence). This CDR3 has 15 residues. Trimming pared 5 bases from V and 3 bases from J, leaving 16 bases between. The CDR3 DNA follows: TGTGCCAGTAGTCGTAACATAATCCGGGACTATGGCTACACCTTC. Its protein is CASSRNIIRDYGYTF.

The chain couples TRBV18 to TRBJ2-7; a weak D match, TRBD1 (5 bases). V was trimmed by 0 bases and J by 5 bases, leaving 11 bases between them. The CDR3 is 14 amino acids. Germline V gives CDR1 KGHSH, CDR2 LQKENI. Written as DNA, the CDR3 is TGTGCCAGCTCACCACCTGCGACAGTCCACGAGCAGTACTTC. As protein: CASSPPATVHEQYF.

V usage is TRBV18 and J usage is TRBJ1-5; TRBD1 aligns across 8 bases. CDR3 length: 16 amino acids. The germline gives CDR1 KGHSH, CDR2 LQKENI. J was trimmed by 6 bases and V by 3 bases; bases with no gene match: 10. The CDR3 DNA reads TGTGCCAGCTCACCGTCCGCAGGGGGCGCGGGTCAGCCCCAGCATTTT. Protein: CASSPSAGGAGQPQHF.

V is TRBV19 and J is TRBJ1-2, with 9 bases aligning to TRBD1. J gave up 5 bases and V 4 bases, and 2 bases lay outside the gene matches. Germline assignment: CDR1 LNHDA and CDR2 SQIVND (reference sequence). The CDR3 has 13 residues. The CDR3: CASSKGQGYGYTF. Written as DNA, the CDR3 is TGTGCCAGTAGTAAGGGACAGGGATATGGCTACACCTTC.

The J gene is TRBJ1-5, the V gene TRBV5-1, with a tentative D call TRBD1 (6 bases). Germline V gene data show CDR1 as SGHRS and CDR2 as YFSETQ. This CDR3 region has 14 residues. The ends were cut back, 0 bases at V and 5 bases at J, with 9 bases in the middle. For the CDR3, the DNA is TGCGCCAGCAGCTTGGCCGGGGGGCATCAGCCCCAGCATTTT. It codes for CASSLAGGHQPQHF.

The rearrangement uses TRBV6-1 and TRBJ2-2; no clear D gene. Per the germline V gene, CDR1 is MNHNS and CDR2 is SASEGT. The CDR3 loop spans 14 amino acids. The V gene lost 4 bases and the J gene lost 9 bases, with 15 bases spanning the gap. The CDR3 reads CASSVLSWSRELFF. DNA of the CDR3: TGTGCCAGCAGTGTCCTAAGCTGGTCTAGGGAGCTGTTTTTT.

V usage is TRBV11-3 and J usage is TRBJ2-7, with D uncertain. The CDR3 extends over 13 amino acids. The V and J ends lost 5 bases and 4 bases respectively, with 12 bases between them. CDR1 is SGHNT and CDR2 is YENEEA in the germline V gene. The CDR3: CASSRSEDYEQYF. The CDR3 DNA sequence: TGTGCCAGCAGCCGGTCAGAGGATTACGAGCAGTACTTC.

The gene calls are TRBV18 and TRBJ1-6; D perhaps matches TRBD1 (5 bases). This CDR3 has 15 residues. Germline CDR1 reads KGHSH; CDR2 reads LQKENI. Trimming shortened V by 2 bases and J by 8 bases, and 13 bases separated the two germline ends. CDR3 nucleotide sequence: TGTGCCAGCTCACCATTGGAGGGGATTTATTCACCCCTCCACTTT. Translating it yields CASSPLEGIYSPLHF. The entire variable domain, with the rest obtained from reference TRBV18 and TRBJ1-6, is as follows: NAGVMQNPRHLVRRRGQEARLRCSPMKGHSHVYWYRQLPEEGLKFMVYLQKENIIDESGMPKERFSAEFPKEGPSILRIQQVVRGDSAAYFCASSPLEGIYSPLHFGNGTRLTVT.

This clone has only a few counts. For the CDR3, the DNA is TGTGCCAGCAGCGTCGCGCCGGGACAGGGACCGAATGGCTACACCTTC. Translating it yields CASSVAPGQGPNGYTF. This chain joins TRBV5-6 and TRBJ1-2, with 9 bases matching TRBD1. CDR1 is SGHDT, CDR2 YYEEEE, per germline. The V gene end was trimmed by 4 bases and the J gene end by 6 bases; junction bases not matched to a gene: 13. CDR3 size: 16 residues.

The table lists this clone with a few counts. J is TRBJ2-1 and V is TRBV7-9; 8 bases are a match to TRBD2. The CDR3 totals 15 residues. Germline V gene lookup returns CDR1 SEHNR and CDR2 FQNEAQ (reference sequence). Trimming cost V 1 base and J 3 bases; bases outside gene matches: 2. Written as DNA, the CDR3 is TGTGCCAGCAGCTTAGTCGCGGGGGGCTACAATGAGCAGTTCTTC. This encodes CASSLVAGGYNEQFF.

Turning to this clone: Other DNA sequences in the same sample also yield this CDR3. The rearrangement uses TRBV18 and TRBJ1-5; 8 nucleotides line up with TRBD1. V lost 3 bases and J lost 5; bases outside the gene matches: 3. In germline, CDR1 is KGHSH, CDR2 LQKENI. The CDR3 contains 14 residues. The CDR3 protein is CASSPGTGDQPQHF. The DNA for the CDR3 is TGTGCCAGCTCACCCGGGACAGGAGATCAGCCCCAGCATTTT.

As to this clone: Other DNA sequences in this sample translate to the same CDR3. The chain joins TRBV7-2 to TRBJ1-1, with a possible D match to TRBD1 (6 bases). The CDR3 has 14 residues. Germline CDR1 SGHTA, CDR2 FQGNSA. V was clipped by 2 bases and J by 1 base, with 8 bases between them. The CDR3 loop is CASSLMTGNTEAFF. As DNA, the CDR3 is TGTGCCAGCAGCTTAATGACAGGGAACACTGAAGCTTTCTTT. The complete variable domain, with remaining parts taken from reference TRBV7-2 and TRBJ1-1, reads GAGVSQSPSNKVTEKGKDVELRCDPISGHTALYWYRQSLGQGLEFLIYFQGNSAPDKSGLPSDRFSAERTGGSVSTLTIQRTQQEDSAVYLCASSLMTGNTEAFFGQGTRLTVV.

The chain has TRBV4-2 and TRBJ2-5, with D possibly TRBD2 on 5 matching bases. CDR1 is LGHNA, CDR2 YNFKEQ, per germline. This CDR3 region has 14 residues. Trimming removed 1 base from V and 7 bases from J, with 13 bases in between. DNA for the CDR3: TGTGCCAGCAGCCAAGTGGAGCGGATGGGGACCCAGTACTTC. Translation gives CASSQVERMGTQYF.

This clone has only a few counts. The chain links TRBV5-1 to TRBJ1-5, with D perhaps matching TRBD1 (6 bases). Deletions cut 0 bases from V and 4 bases from J, with 8 bases between. This CDR3 region has 14 residues. Germline CDR1 SGHRS, CDR2 YFSETQ. This chain's CDR3 is CASSLDDRNQPQHF. The DNA for the CDR3 is TGCGCCAGCAGCTTGGACGACAGGAATCAGCCCCAGCATTTT.

J is TRBJ2-5 and V is TRBV15, with a weak D call TRBD2 (6 bases). This CDR3 contains 15 residues. Trimming took off 1 base at V and 5 bases at J, with 14 bases between the two ends. Germline-derived CDR1 and CDR2 are LNHNV and YYDKDF (reference sequence). CDR3 DNA sequence: TGTGCCACCAGCAGAGCAGGGTCCGCGGGGGAGACCCAGTACTTC. This sequence encodes CATSRAGSAGETQYF. Full variable domain (remainder filled in from reference TRBV15 and TRBJ2-5): DAMVIQNPRYQVTQFGKPVTLSCSQTLNHNVMYWYQQKSSQAPKLLFHYYDKDFNNEADTPDNFQSRRPNTSFCFLDIRSPGLGDTAMYLCATSRAGSAGETQYFGPGTRLLVL.

This chain uses TRBV5-4 with TRBJ2-5; 7 bases are shared with TRBD1. Germline V gene lookup returns CDR1 SGHNT and CDR2 YYREEE (reference sequence). V lost 7 bases to trimming and J lost 2 bases; unmatched junction nucleotides: 5. The CDR3 is made up of 13 amino acids. CDR3 protein: CASRDSRQETQYF. The CDR3 DNA sequence: TGTGCCAGCCGGGACAGTCGGCAAGAGACCCAGTACTTC. The full variable domain, with the rest looked up from reference TRBV5-4 and TRBJ2-5, is ETGVTQSPTHLIKTRGQQVTLRCSSQSGHNTVSWYQQALGQGPQFIFQYYREEENGRGNFPPRFSGLQFPNYSSELNVNALELDDSALYLCASRDSRQETQYFGPGTRLLVL.

The chain combines TRBV6-5 with TRBJ2-3; 8 nucleotides match TRBD1. This CDR3 has 12 amino acids. Germline V gene data show CDR1 as MNHEY and CDR2 as SVGAGI. V lost 6 bases, J lost 8 bases, and 4 bases stayed unmatched. CDR3: CASSSTGGTQYF. In DNA form, the CDR3 reads TGTGCCAGCAGCTCAACAGGGGGTACGCAGTATTTT.

V and J are TRBV7-9 and TRBJ1-4; D not resolved. Germline V gives CDR1 SEHNR, CDR2 FQNEAQ (reference sequence). The CDR3 is 17 residues long. V lost 3 bases and J 0 bases, leaving 14 bases between the germline ends. In DNA form, the CDR3 reads TGTGCCAGCAGCTTCCCCAGCGGCCCTTCAACTAATGAAAAACTGTTTTTT. Its protein product is CASSFPSGPSTNEKLFF.

This clone was counted a few times. V is TRBV14 and J is TRBJ2-1; 9 nucleotides agree with TRBD2. V was clipped by 2 bases and J by 8 bases; unmatched bases: 7. Germline-derived CDR1 and CDR2 are SGHDN and FVKESK. The CDR3 is 15 residues long. CDR3 amino acids: CASSQISGRLDEQFF. CDR3 bases: TGTGCCAGCAGCCAAATAAGCGGGAGGTTGGATGAGCAGTTCTTC.

The CDR3: CASSDGQSSYNEQFF. The CDR3 nucleotides are TGTGCCAGCAGTGACGGGCAGAGCTCCTACAATGAGCAGTTCTTC. The chain uses TRBV6-4 and TRBJ2-1, with D unclear. Per germline, CDR1 MRHNA and CDR2 SNTAGT. The CDR3 consists of 15 residues. Trimming removed 2 bases at V and 0 bases at J, with 8 bases between.

The genes are TRBV15 and TRBJ2-3; the D is unclear. Germline V gene sequence: CDR1 LNHNV, CDR2 YYDKDF (reference sequence). CDR3 length: 14 residues. V was cut by 5 bases and J by 3 bases, with 12 bases left in between. CDR3 sequence reads: CATSGPGGTDTQYF. DNA of the CDR3: TGTGCCACCAGCGGGCCCGGTGGGACAGATACGCAGTATTTT.

The chain has TRBV4-1 and TRBJ1-1; D is perhaps TRBD1 (5 bases). This CDR3 has 14 residues. CDR1 and CDR2 from the germline V gene are MGHRA and YSYEKL. Trimming took 4 bases from V and 8 from J, leaving 17 bases between them. CDR3 in amino acids: CASSLQITGTEAFF. CDR3 DNA: TGCGCCAGCAGCCTTCAAATTACAGGTACCGAAGCTTTCTTT.

J is TRBJ2-1 and V is TRBV11-2; 11 bases fit TRBD2. The CDR3 loop spans 13 amino acids. The germline V gene encodes CDR1 SGHAT and CDR2 FQNNGV. The junction had 6 bases not matched to a gene; V was cut back by 2 bases and J by 15 bases. In DNA, the CDR3 is TGTGCCAGCAGCTTATTTTCTAGCGGGAGGCTGTTCTTC. Its translation: CASSLFSSGRLFF.

The chain links TRBV5-1 to TRBJ2-3; tentatively, D is TRBD2 (5 bases). Trimming left V 0 bases short and J 1 base short, with 12 bases between. Germline V CDR1 and CDR2: SGHRS, YFSETQ. The CDR3 runs 16 residues. CDR3: CASSLAASSRTDTQYF. For the CDR3, the DNA is TGCGCCAGCAGCTTGGCGGCTAGCAGCCGCACAGATACGCAGTATTTT.

The chain joins TRBV5-1 to TRBJ2-1, with a possible D match to TRBD1 (6 bases). V was trimmed by 4 bases and J by 10 bases, leaving 15 bases between them. Looked up from germline, CDR1 is SGHRS and CDR2 is YFSETQ. CDR3 size: 13 residues. The CDR3 DNA follows: TGCGCCAGCAGCCGCGGTAGGGGGATCGAGCAGTTCTTC. Its protein product is CASSRGRGIEQFF.

This clone appeared once. This sequence joins TRBV6-4 and TRBJ1-2; D unclear. CDR3 length: 11 residues. CDR1 is MRHNA and CDR2 is SNTAGT in the germline V gene. V was pared by 2 bases and J by 7 bases, with 5 bases between. The CDR3 DNA sequence: TGTGCCAGCAGTGACCAAGCTGGCTACACCTTC. As protein: CASSDQAGYTF.

This CDR3 is CASSLGLAVYEQYF. In nucleotides, the CDR3 is TGTGCCAGCAGCTTGGGACTAGCGGTCTACGAGCAGTACTTC. The chain combines TRBV7-2 with TRBJ2-7; 11 bases match TRBD2. The trim removed 3 bases at V and 3 bases at J, leaving 1 base unmatched. Germline V lookup: CDR1 SGHTA, CDR2 FQGNSA. The CDR3 consists of 14 residues.

This clone was found a few times. The rearrangement uses TRBV6-4 and TRBJ2-3; 11 nucleotides agree with TRBD2. This CDR3 spans 14 amino acids. The germline gives CDR1 MRHNA, CDR2 SNTAGT. V was clipped by 6 bases and J by 2 bases; unmatched bases: 1. CDR3 loop: CASRTSGDTDTQYF. The CDR3 nucleotides read TGTGCCAGCAGGACTAGCGGGGACACAGATACGCAGTATTTT.

CDR3 DNA sequence: TGTGCCAGCAGTACCGCCGGGACAGGGGGCAACGAGCAGTACTTC. It encodes CASSTAGTGGNEQYF. The V call is TRBV28, the J call TRBJ2-7; TRBD1 matches 12 bases. The CDR3 spans 15 residues. Losses at the gene ends were 5 bases for V and 5 bases for J; bases not matched to a gene: 7. Germline values: CDR1 MDHEN, CDR2 SYDVKM. The full variable domain, in which reference TRBV28 and TRBJ2-7 provide the parts outside the CDR3, is DVKVTQSSRYLVKRTGEKVFLECVQDMDHENMFWYRQDPGLGLRLIYFSYDVKMKEKGDIPEGYSVSREKKERFSLILESASTNQTSMYLCASSTAGTGGNEQYFGPGTRLTVT.

V is TRBV11-2 and J is TRBJ1-6; weak D call: TRBD1 (5 bases). The CDR3 is made up of 15 amino acids. From germline, CDR1 is SGHAT and CDR2 FQNNGV. The V end was cut by 1 base, the J end by 7 bases, with 11 bases between. The CDR3 spells CASSLAGRGNSPLHF. Here the CDR3 DNA reads TGTGCCAGCAGCTTAGCGGGTCGGGGGAATTCACCCCTCCACTTT.

The rearrangement links TRBV11-1 to TRBJ1-2; D is undetermined. Trimming left V 3 bases short and J 4 bases short, with 9 bases between. The germline V gene encodes CDR1 SGHAT and CDR2 FQDESV (reference sequence). The CDR3 spans 13 residues. CDR3 DNA sequence: TGTGCCAGCAGCTTCACTCCAACCTATGGCTACACCTTC. Translated, it gives CASSFTPTYGYTF.